These T cell receptor beta chains were read from a single sample in a study of T cell changes during pregnancy in multiple sclerosis. TCRdb's copy holds only in-frame clones and misses some; the assay was immunoSEQ multiplex PCR. The sample consists of around 69,000 clones, around 93% of them appearing once. Sequences were derived from peripheral blood, sampled in the first trimester of pregnancy. These receptors originate from a female donor with multiple sclerosis, enrolled in a pregnancy study. CDR3s include the opening cysteine and the closing phenylalanine or tryptophan. Each record gives: D gene, J gene, clone size, V gene, CDR3 DNA, CDR3 protein. D genes are given only for firm matches. Part of the rows lack a size; the others show once, few, many or a class for expanded clones.

TRBD2	TRBJ2-1	-	TRBV28	TGTGCCAGCAGAGGAGCTAGCGGGAGAAAAGAGGAGCAGTTCTTC	CASRGASGRKEEQFF
-	TRBJ1-3	-	TRBV9	TGTGCCAGCAGCGTAGGAGGCCTGGAGAACACCATATATTTT	CASSVGGLENTIYF
TRBD2	TRBJ2-7	-	TRBV7-3	TGTGCCAGCAGCGAACTAGCGGGAGGAACCTACGAGCAGTACTTC	CASSELAGGTYEQYF
TRBD2	TRBJ2-7	-	TRBV4-3	TGCGCCAGCAGCCTTGGACTAGCGGGGTCCTACGAGCAGTACTTC	CASSLGLAGSYEQYF
-	TRBJ1-1	-	TRBV14	TGTGCCAGCAGCCAGGGGGCGGCCGGCACTGAAGCTTTCTTT	CASSQGAAGTEAFF
-	TRBJ2-2	-	TRBV29-1	TGCAGCGTTGAATTAATTAACACCGGGGAGCTGTTTTTT	CSVELINTGELFF
-	TRBJ1-4	-	TRBV2	TGTGCCAGCAGTGAAGACTTCTCCGGGACTACGAATGAAAAACTGTTTTTT	CASSEDFSGTTNEKLFF
TRBD2	TRBJ2-3	-	TRBV5-6	TGTGCCAGCAGCTTGCCGCCACTAGCGCCTAGCACAGATACGCAGTATTTT	CASSLPPLAPSTDTQYF
-	TRBJ2-7	-	TRBV13	TGTGCCAGCAGCGGGAGGACTGTCGAGCAGTACTTC	CASSGRTVEQYF
-	TRBJ2-3	-	TRBV9	TGTGCCAGCAGCCCCGGGGAGTTTAGCACAGATACGCAGTATTTT	CASSPGEFSTDTQYF
TRBD1	TRBJ2-7	-	TRBV27	TGTGCCAGCAGTCTTTCGGGACAGAGTTCCTACGAGCAGTACTTC	CASSLSGQSSYEQYF
TRBD2	TRBJ2-3	-	TRBV4-1	TGCGCCAGCGCCGCTAGCGGGAGTGGATCAGATACGCAGTATTTT	CASAASGSGSDTQYF
TRBD2	TRBJ2-3	-	TRBV7-3	TGTGCCAGCAGCCGGACCGGGACTAGCAGCACAGATACGCAGTATTTT	CASSRTGTSSTDTQYF
-	TRBJ2-1	-	TRBV4-3	TGCGCCAGCGCTCATGGGGGGGCGGACAATGAGCAGTTCTTC	CASAHGGADNEQFF
-	TRBJ2-7	-	TRBV5-1	TGCGCCAGCAGCTCTGGACAACTTGCCTACGAGCAGTACTTC	CASSSGQLAYEQYF
TRBD1	TRBJ1-1	-	TRBV11-2	TGTGCCAGCAGCTTAGCCCGCGACAGGGTAAGAACTGAAGCTTTCTTT	CASSLARDRVRTEAFF
TRBD1	TRBJ2-7	-	TRBV9	TGTGCCAGCAGCGAAAAGGACAGGGGTCTCGAGCAGTACTTC	CASSEKDRGLEQYF
TRBD1	TRBJ1-1	-	TRBV19	TGTGCCAGTAGTATCACAGGGGACGTTCGTAACACTGAAGCTTTCTTT	CASSITGDVRNTEAFF
-	TRBJ1-2	-	TRBV7-2	TGTGCCAGCAGCTTATTGGGCGACAGCTATGGCTACACCTTC	CASSLLGDSYGYTF
-	TRBJ2-3	-	TRBV5-6	TGTGCCAGCAGCTTCAGGGGGGGCACAGATACGCAGTATTTT	CASSFRGGTDTQYF
-	TRBJ2-2	-	TRBV13	TGTGCCAGCAGCTTTACCTCATTCGGGGACACCGGGGAGCTGTTTTTT	CASSFTSFGDTGELFF
-	TRBJ2-5	-	TRBV2	TGTGCCAGCAGTGTAGGGGGTGGCCAAGAGACCCAGTACTTC	CASSVGGGQETQYF
TRBD1	TRBJ1-3	-	TRBV11-2	TGTGCCAGCAGCACGGACAGGGTCGGAAACACCATATATTTT	CASSTDRVGNTIYF
TRBD1	TRBJ1-5	-	TRBV7-9	TGTGCCAGCAGCCCGTGGGACAGGGAGCAGCCCCAGCATTTT	CASSPWDREQPQHF
-	TRBJ1-2	-	TRBV4-3	TGCGCCAGCAGCCAGTCACAATTCTATGGCTACACCTTC	CASSQSQFYGYTF
TRBD2	TRBJ2-2	-	TRBV19	TGTGCCAGTAGTACTAGCGGGAGAGCCACCGGGGAGCTGTTTTTT	CASSTSGRATGELFF
TRBD1	TRBJ1-2	-	TRBV12-5	TGTGCTAGTGGTTTGTCCGGACAGGGGGCCGAATTC	CASGLSGQGAEF
-	TRBJ2-7	-	TRBV28	TGTGCCAGCAGTTCCGGGACATTTTTTTCCTACGAGCAGTACTTC	CASSSGTFFSYEQYF
-	TRBJ2-4	-	TRBV28	TGTGCCAGCAGTTCTGCTATAGCCAAAAACATTCAGTACTTC	CASSSAIAKNIQYF
-	TRBJ2-1	few	TRBV29-1	TGCAGCGTTGAGAAGAGCTCCTACAATGAGCAGTTCTTC	CSVEKSSYNEQFF
-	TRBJ2-7	-	TRBV19	TGTGCCAGTAGTACGACAGGTAATAGGCTTACGGGCGAGCAGTACTTC	CASSTTGNRLTGEQYF
TRBD1	TRBJ1-2	-	TRBV28	TGTGCCAGCAGTTCGGGGACAGGCGCCTATGGCTACACCTTC	CASSSGTGAYGYTF
TRBD1	TRBJ1-5	many	TRBV6-1	TGTGCCAGCAGTGAGGGGCAGGGGGGCGGTCAGCCCCAGCATTTT	CASSEGQGGGQPQHF
TRBD2	TRBJ2-7	-	TRBV4-3	TGCGCCAGCAGCCCAGGACTAGCGGGAACATACGAGCAGTACTTC	CASSPGLAGTYEQYF
-	TRBJ2-3	-	TRBV5-6	TGTGCCAGCAGCTTGGTCCTAGCGAGAGTAAGGACTAGCACAGATACGCAGTATTTT	CASSLVLARVRTSTDTQYF
TRBD1	TRBJ1-4	once	TRBV19	TGTGCCAGTAGTACCCGGACAGGTTATGAAAAACTGTTTTTT	CASSTRTGYEKLFF
-	TRBJ2-2	-	TRBV5-6	TGTGCCAGCAGCTTCAGGGCCGGGGAGCTGTTTTTT	CASSFRAGELFF
TRBD1	TRBJ1-2	-	TRBV19	TGTGCCAGTAGTATAGTCGTGGGACAGGGCTTGGCTAACTATGGCTACACCTTC	CASSIVVGQGLANYGYTF
TRBD2	TRBJ2-7	-	TRBV4-2	TGTGCCAGCAGCCAAGACATAGCGGGAGCTTCTACGGAGCAGTACTTC	CASSQDIAGASTEQYF
TRBD2	TRBJ2-3	-	TRBV28	TGTGCCAGCACCCTAACAGGACTAGCGGGAGTAGCGGATACGCAGTATTTT	CASTLTGLAGVADTQYF
TRBD1	TRBJ2-7	-	TRBV18	TGTGCCAGCTCACCATCGGCAGGGGGCGGGTACGAGCAGTACTTC	CASSPSAGGGYEQYF
-	TRBJ2-6	-	TRBV2	TGTGCCAGCAACCCAGGGGAAAGCTCTGGGGCCAACGTCCTGACTTTC	CASNPGESSGANVLTF
-	TRBJ2-5	-	TRBV7-7	TGTGCTAGCAGCCTAGGGACTCGAGAGACCCAGTACTTC	CASSLGTRETQYF
TRBD1	TRBJ1-1	-	TRBV4-2	TGTGCCAGCAGCCAAGGCCAAGGGGGCGCCGGCACTGAAGCTTTCTTT	CASSQGQGGAGTEAFF
-	TRBJ1-1	-	TRBV13	TGTGCCAGCAGCTACTCGACAGGTGAAGCTTTCTTT	CASSYSTGEAFF
-	TRBJ1-2	-	TRBV9	TGTGCCAGCAGCGTAACATCTAACTATGGCTACACCTTC	CASSVTSNYGYTF
-	TRBJ2-7	-	TRBV5-6	TGTGCCAGCAGCGATGGATCAGTCGGGAACGAGCAGTACTTC	CASSDGSVGNEQYF
TRBD1	TRBJ2-7	-	TRBV27	TGTGCCAGCAGCTCAACAGGGGGGCTCTACGAGCAGTACTTC	CASSSTGGLYEQYF
TRBD1	TRBJ2-7	-	TRBV25-1	TGTGCCAGCAGTGAAGGGGCAGGGGGCTTGGACGAGCAGTACTTC	CASSEGAGGLDEQYF
-	TRBJ2-2	-	TRBV18	TGTGCCAGCTCCACTTACGGGTCCGGGGAGCTGTTTTTT	CASSTYGSGELFF
-	TRBJ2-7	once	TRBV5-1	TGCGCCAGCAGCTCCTGGGACTCAAACCACGAGCAGTACTTC	CASSSWDSNHEQYF
-	TRBJ1-5	-	TRBV27	TGTGCCAGCTCCCTTGGTGGCGGACTAAATCAGCCCCAGCATTTT	CASSLGGGLNQPQHF
-	TRBJ1-5	-	TRBV10-3	TGTGCCATCAGTGAGCTTAGCGGGGCTAATCAGCCCCAGCATTTT	CAISELSGANQPQHF
TRBD1	TRBJ2-2	-	TRBV29-1	TGCAGCGTGTTGGGACAGTCAAACACCGGGGAGCTGTTTTTT	CSVLGQSNTGELFF